The T cell receptor beta chain under discussion was sequenced for a study of T cell responses to AZD1222 COVID-19 vaccine. Whole-study results and caveats: The study identified only six AZD1222 recipients as seropositive at baseline. Clonal diversity may have been underestimated in mostly white British donors.

Pooled together were second doses at about 4 or about 12 weeks. This clone was recorded once. Its target is not known. This CDR3 comprises 13 residues. V gave up 10 bases and J gave up 3 bases, with 13 bases separating them. Per germline, CDR1 MNHEY and CDR2 SVGAGI. Clones were read by immunoSEQ multiplex PCR, and TCRdb kept only the in-frame ones, dropping some. Of about 180,000 clones listed, approximately 91% are singletons. This material consisted of peripheral blood, taken 28 days after the second AZD1222 dose. V and J are TRBV6-5 and TRBJ1-3; a possible D gene is TRBD1 (5 bases). The clonotype originates from an adult who received the AZD1222 COVID-19 vaccine. The CDR3 DNA is TGTGCCAACTCCAGGGACGGTGGAAACACCATATATTTT. It codes for CANSRDGGNTIYF.